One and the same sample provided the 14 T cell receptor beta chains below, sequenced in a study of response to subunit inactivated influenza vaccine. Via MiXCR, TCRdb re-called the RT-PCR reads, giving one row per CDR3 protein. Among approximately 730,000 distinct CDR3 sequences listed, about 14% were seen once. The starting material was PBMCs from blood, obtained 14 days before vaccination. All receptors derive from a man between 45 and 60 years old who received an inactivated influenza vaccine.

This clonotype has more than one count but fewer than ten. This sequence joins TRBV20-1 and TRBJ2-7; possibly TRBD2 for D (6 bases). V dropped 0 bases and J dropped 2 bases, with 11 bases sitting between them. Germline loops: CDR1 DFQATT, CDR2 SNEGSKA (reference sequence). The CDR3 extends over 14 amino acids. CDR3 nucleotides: TGCAGTGCTAGAGAGACGCGGGGTACCTACGAGCAGTACTTC. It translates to CSARETRGTYEQYF.

CDR3 residues: CASSVSPGNTEAFF. The DNA for the CDR3 is TGCGCCAGCAGTGTTAGTCCAGGGAACACTGAAGCTTTCTTT. This rearrangement joins TRBV10-1 to TRBJ1-1, with unresolved D. The V end was cut by 4 bases, the J end by 1 base, with 10 bases between. CDR3 length: 14 residues. Germline V lookup: CDR1 WNHNN, CDR2 SYGVQD (reference sequence).

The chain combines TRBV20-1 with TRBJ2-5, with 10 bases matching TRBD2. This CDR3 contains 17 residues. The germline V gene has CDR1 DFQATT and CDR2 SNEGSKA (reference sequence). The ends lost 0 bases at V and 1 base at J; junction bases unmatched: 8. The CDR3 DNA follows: TGCAGTGCTAGAGATGTCCTAGCGGGGGCTGCCCAAGAGACCCAGTACTTC. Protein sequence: CSARDVLAGAAQETQYF.

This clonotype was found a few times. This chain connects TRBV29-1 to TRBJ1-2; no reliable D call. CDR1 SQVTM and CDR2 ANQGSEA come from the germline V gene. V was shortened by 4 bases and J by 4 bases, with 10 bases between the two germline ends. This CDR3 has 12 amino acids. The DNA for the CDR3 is TGCAGCGTTGTTCGGGATTTCTATGGCTACACCTTC. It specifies CSVVRDFYGYTF.

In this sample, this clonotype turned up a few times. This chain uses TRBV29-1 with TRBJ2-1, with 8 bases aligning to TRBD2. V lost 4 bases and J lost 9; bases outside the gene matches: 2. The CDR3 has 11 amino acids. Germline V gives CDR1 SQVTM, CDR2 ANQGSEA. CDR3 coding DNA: TGCAGCGTTGGACGGGGGGGTGAGCAGTTCTTC. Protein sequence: CSVGRGGEQFF.

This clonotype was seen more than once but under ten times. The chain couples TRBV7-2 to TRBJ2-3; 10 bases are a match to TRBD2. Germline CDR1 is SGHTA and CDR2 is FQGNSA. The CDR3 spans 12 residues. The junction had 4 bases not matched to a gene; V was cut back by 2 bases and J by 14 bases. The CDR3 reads CASSLTSGILYF. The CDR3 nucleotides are TGTGCCAGCAGCTTAACTAGCGGGATTCTGTATTTT.

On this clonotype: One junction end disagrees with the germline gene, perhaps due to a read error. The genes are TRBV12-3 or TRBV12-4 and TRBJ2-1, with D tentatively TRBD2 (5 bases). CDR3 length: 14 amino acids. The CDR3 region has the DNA TGTGCTAGCAGAGTAACTAGACCGAACAATGAGCAGTTCTTC. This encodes CASRVTRPNNEQFF.

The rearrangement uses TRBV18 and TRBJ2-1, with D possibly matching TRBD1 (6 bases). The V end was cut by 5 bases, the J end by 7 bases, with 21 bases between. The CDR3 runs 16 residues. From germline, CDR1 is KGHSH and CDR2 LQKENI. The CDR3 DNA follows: TGTGCCAGCTCATCCCAGGGGTCCTACTTGGGGAATGAGCAGTTCTTC. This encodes CASSSQGSYLGNEQFF.

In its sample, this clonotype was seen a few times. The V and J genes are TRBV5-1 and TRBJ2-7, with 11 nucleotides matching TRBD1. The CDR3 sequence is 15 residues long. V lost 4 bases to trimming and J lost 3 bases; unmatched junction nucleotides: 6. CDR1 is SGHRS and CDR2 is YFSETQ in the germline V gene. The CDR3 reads CASSHKGQGVYEQYF. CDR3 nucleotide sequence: TGCGCCAGCAGCCATAAGGGACAGGGGGTCTACGAGCAGTACTTC.

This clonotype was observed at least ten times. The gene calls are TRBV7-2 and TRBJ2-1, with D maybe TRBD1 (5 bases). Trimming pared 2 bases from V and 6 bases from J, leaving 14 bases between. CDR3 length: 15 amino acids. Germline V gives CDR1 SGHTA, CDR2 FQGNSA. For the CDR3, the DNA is TGTGCCAGCAGCTTAAGGCCAGGCCAGGGCAATGAGCAGTTCTTC. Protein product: CASSLRPGQGNEQFF.

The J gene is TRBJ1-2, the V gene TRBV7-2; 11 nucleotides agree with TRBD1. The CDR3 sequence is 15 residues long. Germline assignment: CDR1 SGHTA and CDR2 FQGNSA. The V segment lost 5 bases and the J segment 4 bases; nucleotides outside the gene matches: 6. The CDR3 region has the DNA TGTGCCAGCAGCAGTGGGACAGGGGGTGGCTATGGCTACACCTTC. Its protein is CASSSGTGGGYGYTF.

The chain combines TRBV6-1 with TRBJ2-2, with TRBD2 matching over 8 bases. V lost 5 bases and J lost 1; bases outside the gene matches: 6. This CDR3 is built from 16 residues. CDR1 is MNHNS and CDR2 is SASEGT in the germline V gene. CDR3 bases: TGTGCCAGCAGTACCAGGACTAGCCTGAACACCGGGGAGCTGTTTTTT. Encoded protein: CASSTRTSLNTGELFF.

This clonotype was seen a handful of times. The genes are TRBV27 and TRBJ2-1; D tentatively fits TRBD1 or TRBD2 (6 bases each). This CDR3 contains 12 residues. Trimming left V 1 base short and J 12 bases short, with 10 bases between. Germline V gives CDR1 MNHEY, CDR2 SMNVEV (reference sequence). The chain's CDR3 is CASSLLGGVQFF. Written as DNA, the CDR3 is TGTGCCAGCAGTTTATTGGGGGGCGTGCAGTTCTTC.

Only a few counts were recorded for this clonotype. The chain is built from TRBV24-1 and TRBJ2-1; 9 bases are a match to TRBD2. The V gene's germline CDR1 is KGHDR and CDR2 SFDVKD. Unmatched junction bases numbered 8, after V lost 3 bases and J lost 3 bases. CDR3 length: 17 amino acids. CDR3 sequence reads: CATSDGIAGVDYNEQFF. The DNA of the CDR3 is TGTGCCACCAGTGATGGGATAGCGGGAGTCGACTACAATGAGCAGTTCTTC.